This passage covers 32 T cell receptor beta chains from one sample sequenced in a study of OX40 agonist ivuxolimab in advanced cancers. Data came from immunoSEQ multiplex PCR; TCRdb stores just in-frame clones and leaves some out. The sample lists some 72,000 clones, about 90% seen once, with approximately 0.5% in the top ten. This material consisted of CD4+ or CD8+ T cells sorted from blood, taken in a trial of the OX40 agonist ivuxolimab. Receptors originate from an adult with an advanced solid tumor such as melanoma, head and neck, liver or kidney cancer.

The chain employs TRBV4-2 and TRBJ1-5; D gene ambiguous. Trimming took off 0 bases at V and 1 base at J, with 13 bases between the two ends. This CDR3 is 17 amino acids long. Germline values: CDR1 LGHNA, CDR2 YNFKEQ. The CDR3 reads CASSQDTGGRSNQPQHF. CDR3 DNA sequence: TGTGCCAGCAGCCAAGATACGGGCGGACGGAGCAATCAGCCCCAGCATTTT.

V and J are TRBV6-1 and TRBJ2-2; unclear D gene. The CDR3 totals 14 residues. Germline loops: CDR1 MNHNS, CDR2 SASEGT. Deletions cut 6 bases from V and 3 bases from J, with 11 bases between. The CDR3 here is CASRTLPDTGELFF. The CDR3 nucleotides read TGTGCCAGCAGGACACTACCTGACACCGGGGAGCTGTTTTTT.

The chain employs TRBV29-1 and TRBJ2-3, with D possibly being TRBD2 (6 bases). CDR1 and CDR2 (germline): SQVTM, ANQGSEA. CDR3 length: 14 residues. Trimming left V 6 bases short and J 2 bases short, with 15 bases between. CDR3 region: CSVKELADTDTQYF. In nucleotides, the CDR3 is TGCAGCGTGAAGGAACTAGCAGACACAGATACGCAGTATTTT.

The V gene is TRBV19, the J gene TRBJ2-1, with TRBD2 matching over 9 bases. V lost 5 bases, J lost 0 bases, and 8 bases stayed unmatched. Germline assignment: CDR1 LNHDA and CDR2 SQIVND (reference sequence). The CDR3 totals 17 residues. This CDR3 reads CASSAGLAPPSYNEQFF. DNA for the CDR3: TGTGCCAGTAGTGCGGGACTAGCCCCACCCTCCTACAATGAGCAGTTCTTC.

Note on this clone: This CDR3 is missing its conserved last phenylalanine or tryptophan, likely due to a read error. The V gene is TRBV19, the J gene TRBJ2-7, with 10 nucleotides matching TRBD2. The CDR3 is made up of 15 amino acids. V lost 5 bases and J lost 7; bases outside the gene matches: 11. Per germline, CDR1 LNHDA and CDR2 SQIVND (reference sequence). Here the CDR3 DNA reads TGTGCCAGTAGTCTCCAAGCGGGAGGGCCTGGTGAGCAGTACCTC. This encodes CASSLQAGGPGEQYL.

The chain has TRBV4-2 and TRBJ2-1; TRBD2 matches 8 bases. The CDR3 sequence is 15 residues long. Germline trimming cut 5 bases from V and 6 bases from J; bases unmatched to any gene: 9. Germline V gene sequence: CDR1 LGHNA, CDR2 YNFKEQ. The CDR3 protein is CASSGGASGSNEQFF. In DNA, the CDR3 is TGTGCCAGCAGCGGGGGGGCTAGCGGGTCCAATGAGCAGTTCTTC.

This chain joins TRBV6-1 and TRBJ2-2; 10 bases are shared with TRBD1. The CDR3 spans 14 residues. CDR1 MNHNS and CDR2 SASEGT come from the germline V gene. Trimming removed 5 bases from V and 4 bases from J; junction bases left unmatched: 1. CDR3 bases: TGTGCCAGCAGTCGGACAGGGGGCACCGGGGAGCTGTTTTTT. Protein sequence: CASSRTGGTGELFF.

This clone was counted once. The chain links TRBV5-4 to TRBJ1-2, with TRBD1 identical over 9 bases. The CDR3 runs to 14 residues. With V trimmed by 4 bases and J by 2 bases, 3 bases remained unmatched. CDR1 is SGHNT, CDR2 YYREEE, per germline (reference sequence). CDR3 DNA sequence: TGTGCCAGCAGCGATGGGACAGGGAACTATGGCTACACCTTC. It specifies CASSDGTGNYGYTF.

The table lists this clone with a few counts. The CDR3 DNA follows: TGTGCCAGCAGTGAGTCGACCCAGAACACTGAAGCTTTCTTT. Protein sequence: CASSESTQNTEAFF. The chain combines TRBV2 with TRBJ1-1; D is unresolved. The V end was cut by 3 bases, the J end by 1 base, with 9 bases between. The CDR3 sequence is 14 residues long. Germline loops: CDR1 SNHLY, CDR2 FYNNEI.

V usage is TRBV5-6 and J usage is TRBJ1-1; D is undetermined. The CDR3 runs to 13 residues. Germline V gene data show CDR1 as SGHDT and CDR2 as YYEEEE. Trimming pared 3 bases from V and 0 bases from J, leaving 6 bases between. The CDR3 DNA sequence: TGTGCCAGCAGCTCTGACTTGAACACTGAAGCTTTCTTT. Residues: CASSSDLNTEAFF.

The chain has TRBV5-1 and TRBJ2-5, with TRBD1 as a possible D gene (5 bases). The CDR3 is 15 amino acids. The V and J ends lost 2 bases and 0 bases respectively, with 11 bases between them. The germline V gene has CDR1 SGHRS and CDR2 YFSETQ. The CDR3 sequence is CASSLFRAYQETQYF. CDR3 DNA: TGCGCCAGCAGCTTATTCAGGGCTTACCAAGAGACCCAGTACTTC.

The V gene is TRBV7-2, the J gene TRBJ1-2; 10 nucleotides line up with TRBD1. The ends lost 2 bases at V and 9 bases at J; junction bases unmatched: 9. The CDR3 contains 15 residues. Germline CDR1 is SGHTA and CDR2 is FQGNSA. CDR3 amino acids: CASSLRAGTGASYTF. The CDR3 bases are TGTGCCAGCAGCTTAAGGGCCGGGACAGGGGCGAGCTACACCTTC.

V and J are TRBV27 and TRBJ1-2; tentatively, D is TRBD1 (6 bases). This CDR3 comprises 14 residues. The V gene lost 4 bases and the J gene lost 4 bases, with 13 bases spanning the gap. Germline V lookup: CDR1 MNHEY, CDR2 SMNVEV (reference sequence). As DNA, the CDR3 is TGTGCCAGCAGTTACGACAGGCGGTTCTATGGCTACACCTTC. Amino acid sequence: CASSYDRRFYGYTF.

V usage is TRBV11-2 and J usage is TRBJ2-7; D might be TRBD1 (6 bases). CDR3 length: 13 amino acids. V lost 5 bases, J lost 3 bases, and 11 bases lay in between. The germline gives CDR1 SGHAT, CDR2 FQNNGV. CDR3 DNA: TGTGCCAGCAGCCGCGAGGACAGCTACGAGCAGTACTTC. It codes for CASSREDSYEQYF.

This chain joins TRBV23-1 and TRBJ2-3, with TRBD2 matching 12 bases. TRBV23-1 is designated an ORF whose function remains uncertain. The V and J ends lost 4 bases and 2 bases, in that order; junction bases with no gene match: 16. This CDR3 is built from 20 residues. For the CDR3, the DNA is TGCGCCAGCAGTCGAGCGACTAGCGGGAGATCCGGGCCTAACACAGATACGCAGTATTTT. This encodes CASSRATSGRSGPNTDTQYF.

The J gene is TRBJ2-3, the V gene TRBV6-5; D unclear. Germline CDR1 reads MNHEY; CDR2 reads SVGAGI. The CDR3 has 13 amino acids. V lost 7 bases and J 1 base, leaving 9 bases between the germline ends. CDR3 amino acids: CASNTPGTDTQYF. CDR3 coding DNA: TGTGCCAGCAACACGCCGGGCACAGATACGCAGTATTTT.

The gene calls are TRBV19 and TRBJ1-4; D is undetermined. Germline CDR1 and CDR2: LNHDA and SQIVND (reference sequence). The CDR3 runs 12 residues. Trimming removed 5 bases from V and 8 bases from J, with 9 bases in between. The CDR3, as DNA: TGTGCCAGTAGTCTTACCCGCGAAAAACTGTTTTTT. Translating it yields CASSLTREKLFF.

This chain connects TRBV15 to TRBJ2-5, with 11 bases matching TRBD2. Germline V gene lookup returns CDR1 LNHNV and CDR2 YYDKDF (reference sequence). This CDR3 spans 19 amino acids. Germline trimming cut 5 bases from V and 5 bases from J; bases unmatched to any gene: 19. CDR3 sequence: CATSYTKNRLAGFRETQYF. The CDR3 region has the DNA TGTGCCACCAGCTATACGAAAAATAGACTAGCGGGATTTCGGGAGACCCAGTACTTC.

The genes are TRBV9 and TRBJ2-3, with TRBD2 matching 9 bases. V lost 0 bases to trimming and J lost 6 bases; unmatched junction nucleotides: 8. There are 16 residues in the CDR3. Germline V lookup: CDR1 SGDLS, CDR2 YYNGEE. The CDR3 loop reads CASSVEGAGGRDTQYF. The DNA for the CDR3 is TGTGCCAGCAGCGTAGAGGGAGCGGGAGGCAGGGATACGCAGTATTTT.

In this sample, this clone turned up once. This chain links TRBV9 with TRBJ2-4; 11 bases align to TRBD2. The germline gives CDR1 SGDLS, CDR2 YYNGEE. V was pared by 1 base and J by 3 bases, with 0 bases of the junction left unmatched. CDR3 length equals 15 residues. The CDR3 nucleotides read TGTGCCAGCAGCGTAACTAGCGGGGGCAAAAACATTCAGTACTTC. Translated: CASSVTSGGKNIQYF.

This chain links TRBV15 with TRBJ1-2, with TRBD1 as a possible D gene (6 bases). The CDR3 loop spans 13 amino acids. The V end lost 1 base, the J end lost 4 bases, and 7 bases lay between the germline ends. Germline-derived CDR1 and CDR2 are LNHNV and YYDKDF (reference sequence). The CDR3 region is CATSRGTVYGYTF. The DNA for the CDR3 is TGTGCCACCAGCAGAGGGACAGTCTATGGCTACACCTTC.

This sequence joins TRBV7-8 and TRBJ1-1; 7 bases agree with TRBD1. The ends lost 0 bases at V and 2 bases at J; junction bases unmatched: 3. The germline CDR1 and CDR2 sequences are SGHVS and FQNEAQ. This CDR3 comprises 15 residues. The CDR3 nucleotides read TGTGCCAGCAGCTTAGCGGCAGGGGGTAACACTGAAGCTTTCTTT. It translates to CASSLAAGGNTEAFF.

This sequence joins TRBV28 and TRBJ1-4; D is unresolved. Germline V lookup: CDR1 MDHEN, CDR2 SYDVKM. The CDR3 extends over 15 amino acids. V was clipped by 1 base and J by 8 bases, with 14 bases between them. CDR3 in amino acids: CASSLYRVRFEKLFF. CDR3 sequence (DNA): TGTGCCAGCAGTTTATATAGGGTACGGTTCGAAAAACTGTTTTTT.

The chain has TRBV19 and TRBJ2-5; no reliable D call. Germline values: CDR1 LNHDA, CDR2 SQIVND (reference sequence). This CDR3 region has 16 residues. Trimming removed 1 base at V and 3 bases at J, with 15 bases between. This CDR3 reads CASSIGQAFKKETQYF. The CDR3 DNA sequence: TGTGCCAGTAGTATAGGCCAGGCCTTTAAGAAAGAGACCCAGTACTTC.

The V call is TRBV5-1, the J call TRBJ2-3, with D hard to call. Trimming cost V 4 bases and J 2 bases, with 17 bases left between them. This CDR3 has 16 amino acids. Germline V gene lookup returns CDR1 SGHRS and CDR2 YFSETQ. The CDR3 here is CASSPRWGQATDTQYF. The CDR3 DNA reads as TGCGCCAGCAGCCCAAGGTGGGGTCAGGCCACAGATACGCAGTATTTT.

V gene TRBV7-3 combines with J gene TRBJ2-5; D is possibly TRBD1 (6 bases). V gave up 5 bases and J gave up 5 bases, with 18 bases separating them. Germline V CDR1 and CDR2: SGHTA, FQGTGA. The CDR3 totals 15 residues. The CDR3 region is CASSPGQTWWETQYF. CDR3 coding DNA: TGTGCCAGCAGCCCCGGACAGACGTGGTGGGAGACCCAGTACTTC.

The rearrangement joins TRBV4-1 to TRBJ1-2; the D gene is possibly TRBD1 (6 bases). Trimming pared 6 bases from V and 2 bases from J, leaving 10 bases between. The CDR3 is 13 amino acids. CDR1 is MGHRA and CDR2 is YSYEKL in the germline V gene. The CDR3 nucleotides read TGCGCCAGCAGACAAACAGGGAACTATGGCTACACCTTC. Protein: CASRQTGNYGYTF.

The chain carries TRBV27 and TRBJ1-2, with TRBD1 as a possible D gene (5 bases). The CDR3 covers 15 residues. CDR1 and CDR2 from the germline V gene are MNHEY and SMNVEV (reference sequence). Trimming took 2 bases from V and 3 from J, leaving 13 bases between them. Here the CDR3 DNA reads TGTGCCAGCAGTTTACTGTTCGGGACCGACTATGGCTACACCTTC. Amino acids: CASSLLFGTDYGYTF.

The chain links TRBV29-1 to TRBJ2-3; D unclear. Germline-derived CDR1 and CDR2 are SQVTM and ANQGSEA. The ends were cut back, 1 base at V and 0 bases at J, with 5 bases in the middle. The CDR3 runs 13 residues. CDR3 coding DNA: TGCAGCGTTGAAGGACGCAGCACAGATACGCAGTATTTT. It yields the protein CSVEGRSTDTQYF.

The V gene is TRBV6-4, the J gene TRBJ2-2, with D perhaps matching TRBD2 (6 bases). Germline CDR1 and CDR2: MRHNA and SNTAGT. The CDR3 spans 14 residues. Trimming stripped 5 bases from V and 2 bases from J, with 9 bases between. CDR3 sequence: CASSKLANTGELFF. CDR3 in DNA: TGTGCCAGCAGTAAACTAGCCAACACCGGGGAGCTGTTTTTT.

This clone was recorded once. V usage is TRBV11-3 and J usage is TRBJ1-1, with TRBD1 identical over 7 bases. Germline V gene data show CDR1 as SGHNT and CDR2 as YENEEA. Germline trimming cut 4 bases from V and 6 bases from J; bases unmatched to any gene: 5. The CDR3 is 13 residues long. CDR3 sequence reads: CASSYNTGAEAFF. The CDR3 nucleotides read TGTGCCAGCAGCTATAACACAGGGGCTGAAGCTTTCTTT.

The chain recombines TRBV7-3 with TRBJ2-3; no reliable D call. The CDR3 contains 14 residues. Germline CDR1 SGHTA, CDR2 FQGTGA. V lost 4 bases and J lost 2, with 10 bases in between. Here the CDR3 reads CASSSPEFTDTQYF. CDR3 nucleotide sequence: TGTGCCAGCAGCTCCCCGGAGTTCACAGATACGCAGTATTTT.